Listed below are T cell receptor beta chains from one sample, sequenced in a study of control samples from healthy donors and cancer patients. Profiling relied on immunoSEQ multiplex PCR, and the TCRdb table lists in-frame clones only, not all of them. The table includes 190,000 or so clones, over 85% detected once. Sequenced sample: blood. The receptors here all came from a man between 18 and 35 years old in good health. Each CDR3 is given with its conserved first and last residue. Each record gives: D gene, V gene, J gene, clone size, CDR3 DNA, CDR3 protein. The D gene is left open where the match is weak. Some rows have no size entry. The others give once, few or many, or a class for an expanded clone.

>TRBD2|TRBV11-2|TRBJ2-5|once
TGTGCCAGCAGCTTAGGGCAGCGGGGGGGCGGTGAGACCCAGTACTTC
CASSLGQRGGGETQYF
>TRBD1|TRBV19|TRBJ1-5|.
TGTGCCAGTAGTATAGGGTGGAAGGGACAGGGCGGGAATCAGCCCCAGCATTTT
CASSIGWKGQGGNQPQHF
>.|TRBV2|TRBJ2-5|.
TGTGCCAGCAGCCCTGTTGGAGGCCTCAGGGAGACCCAGTACTTC
CASSPVGGLRETQYF
>.|TRBV2|TRBJ1-3|once
TGTGCCAGCAGTGTTCAGGGTGGTGCCATATATTTT
CASSVQGGAIYF
>.|TRBV2|TRBJ2-7|.
TGTGCCAGCATTGAGACAGAAAGCTCCTACGAGCAGTACTTC
CASIETESSYEQYF
>.|TRBV27|TRBJ1-3|.
TGTGCCAGCAGTTTAACCGCGTCCGGGAGGCCTGGAAACACCATATATTTT
CASSLTASGRPGNTIYF
>.|TRBV30|TRBJ2-7|.
TGTGCCTGGAGTGTATCAATGGACGGGCAGTACTTC
CAWSVSMDGQYF
>.|TRBV10-3|TRBJ2-7|.
TGTGCCATCAGTCGACAGGATTCCTACGAGCAGTACTTC
CAISRQDSYEQYF
>.|TRBV3-1/TRBV3-2|TRBJ2-1|once
TGTGCCAGCAGGACAGGAACCTACAATGAGCAGTTCTTC
CASRTGTYNEQFF
>.|TRBV5-8|TRBJ1-1|.
TGTGCCAGCAGCTTGGGGGTGGGTGAAGCTTTCTTT
CASSLGVGEAFF
>.|TRBV20-1|TRBJ2-3|.
TGCAGTGCTAGCAGGGGAGATACGCAGTATTTT
CSASRGDTQYF
>TRBD1|TRBV6-6|TRBJ1-3|.
TGTGCCAGCATTAAACAGGGGGAGTCTGGAAACACCATATATTTT
CASIKQGESGNTIYF
>TRBD1|TRBV12-3/TRBV12-4|TRBJ2-7|.
TGTGCCAGCAGTCCGGGACAGCGCTACGAGCAGTACTTC
CASSPGQRYEQYF
>TRBD1|TRBV15|TRBJ2-1|.
TGTGCCACCTCCAAGGGACAGGGGATTGAGCAGTTCTTC
CATSKGQGIEQFF